This TCR beta chain is drawn from a study of CD8 T cells in Susac syndrome. Negative isolation yielded the CD8+ and CD4+ T cells, while FACS enriched the TEMRA cells. A quantity of about 0.45 to 1 ug RNA underwent reverse transcription using random hexamers. TCRdb fed the immunoSEQ multiplex PCR reads into MiXCR, producing one record per CDR3 protein. The top ten hold 0.095% to 0.15% of the sample, which has about 150,000 distinct CDR3 sequences, roughly 95% seen once. V lost 4 bases to trimming and J lost 6 bases; unmatched junction nucleotides: 12. The CDR3 contains 16 residues. CDR1 is SGHRS, CDR2 YFSETQ, per germline.

The sequence was collected from a human donor with Susac syndrome. The sample comprised CD4+ T cells from PBMCs. This chain joins TRBV5-1 and TRBJ2-1; the match to TRBD1 covers 8 bases. The CDR3 nucleotides read TGCGCCAGCAGCCCAGTCAGGGGACAGGCGATCAATGAGCAGTTCTTC. It translates to CASSPVRGQAINEQFF.